This is a list of T cell receptor beta chains from one sample in a study of control samples from healthy donors and cancer patients. The table came from immunoSEQ multiplex PCR; TCRdb's copy has only in-frame clones and leaves some out. The sample lists over 80,000 clones, around 85% seen once, with roughly a fifth in the top ten. Input material: blood. The receptors were sampled from a man aged 25 to 45 in good health. CDR3s include the opening cysteine and the closing phenylalanine or tryptophan. For some rows the clone size is stated as once, few or many, or as a class when expanded; others skip it.

TRBV14	once	CASTPTLTGVPSYNEQFF
TRBV24-1	NA	CATSDLGGSNQPQHF
TRBV6-4	once	CASSVVGGLYNEQFF
TRBV27	NA	CASSFGRGRSTEAFF
TRBV2	NA	CASRRQGNTEAFF
TRBV19	few	CASSIDAYNTEAFF
TRBV11-3	NA	CASSSWGADTQYF
TRBV2	NA	CASTGGAGDTQYF
TRBV29-1	NA	CSVGIDRGSEKLFF
TRBV10-3	once	CAISGGGTEAFF
TRBV28	NA	CASMRTGRSYEQYF
TRBV5-1	NA	CASSWTSTTRSYEQYF
TRBV10-3	NA	CAISAEVGGGETQYF
TRBV19	NA	CASRAGQWIYGYTF
TRBV28	NA	CASRDIPLYEQYF
TRBV18	NA	CASSPPTVYSGNTIYF
TRBV15	NA	CATSRKTGPEAFF
TRBV20-1	NA	CSASASMNTEAFF
TRBV5-1	few	CASSLSWRGGALLYGYTF
TRBV11-2	once	CASSSRADYSNQPQHF
TRBV5-4	NA	CASSLDGGYGQPQHF
TRBV4-1	NA	CASSPWTSNTEAFF
TRBV6-4	NA	CASTPPQGGHTDTQYF
TRBV6-4	few	CASSEAGGTDTQYF
TRBV9	medium-sized	CASSVGTSPDEQYF
TRBV5-5	NA	CASSLVTDTQYF
TRBV5-1	NA	CASSLDEYSPLHF
TRBV4-1	NA	CASSHSANTGELFF
TRBV28	NA	CASSLSGRRAKLFF
TRBV6-2/TRBV6-3	NA	CASSLQYTGELFF
TRBV30	NA	CAWSVSGARGTEAFF
TRBV6-5	NA	CASSPRMDAEAFF
TRBV5-6	NA	CASSPSSGTEAFF
TRBV23-1	NA	CASSPGEGGQTEAFF
TRBV25-1	NA	CASSESGTGAYGYTF
TRBV19	NA	CASMGRGLEPQHF
TRBV12-5	NA	CASGLVRGPSYNEQFF
TRBV7-9	NA	CASSRDYRETQYF
TRBV28	NA	CASSSGGAGGGQPQHF
TRBV4-2	once	CASGAGEGHSTDTQYF
TRBV5-1	once	CASSLEAGVVGEQYF
TRBV2	few	CASSGDGRETQYF
TRBV2	NA	CATGGAGRTGELFF
TRBV23-1	NA	CARDTRASYEQYF
TRBV7-6	NA	CASSSRAGRAYEQYF
TRBV27	NA	CASSLAVTDAGNTGELFF